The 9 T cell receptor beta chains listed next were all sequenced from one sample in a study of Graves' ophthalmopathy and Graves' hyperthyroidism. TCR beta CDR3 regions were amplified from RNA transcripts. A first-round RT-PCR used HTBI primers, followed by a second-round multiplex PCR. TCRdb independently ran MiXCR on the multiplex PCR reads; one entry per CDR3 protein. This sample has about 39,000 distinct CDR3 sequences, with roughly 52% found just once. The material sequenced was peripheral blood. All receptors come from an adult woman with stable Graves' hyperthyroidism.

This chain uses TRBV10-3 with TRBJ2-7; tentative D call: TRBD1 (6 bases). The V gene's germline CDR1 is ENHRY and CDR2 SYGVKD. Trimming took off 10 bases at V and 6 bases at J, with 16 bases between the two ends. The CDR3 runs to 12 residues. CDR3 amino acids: CATGQWGCEQYF. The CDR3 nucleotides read TGTGCCACCGGACAGTGGGGCTGCGAGCAGTACTTC.

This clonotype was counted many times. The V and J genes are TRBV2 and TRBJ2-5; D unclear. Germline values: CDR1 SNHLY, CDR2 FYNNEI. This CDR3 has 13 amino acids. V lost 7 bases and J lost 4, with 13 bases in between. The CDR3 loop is CASTGLGTETQYF. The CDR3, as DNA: TGTGCCAGCACCGGCCTGGGTACAGAGACCCAGTACTTC.

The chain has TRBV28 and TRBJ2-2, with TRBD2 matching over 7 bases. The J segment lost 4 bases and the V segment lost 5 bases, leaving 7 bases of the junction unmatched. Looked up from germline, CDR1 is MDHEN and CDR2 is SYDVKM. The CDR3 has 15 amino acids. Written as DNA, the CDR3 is TGTGCCAGCAGTCGGTCTAGCGGAATCACCGGGGAGCTGTTTTTT. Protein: CASSRSSGITGELFF.

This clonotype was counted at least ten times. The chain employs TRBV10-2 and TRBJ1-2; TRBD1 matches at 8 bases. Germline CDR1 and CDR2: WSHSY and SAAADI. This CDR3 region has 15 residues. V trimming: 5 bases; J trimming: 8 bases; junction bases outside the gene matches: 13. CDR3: CASSPLTGTGHGYTF. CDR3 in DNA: TGCGCCAGCAGTCCCTTAACCGGGACAGGACACGGCTACACCTTC.

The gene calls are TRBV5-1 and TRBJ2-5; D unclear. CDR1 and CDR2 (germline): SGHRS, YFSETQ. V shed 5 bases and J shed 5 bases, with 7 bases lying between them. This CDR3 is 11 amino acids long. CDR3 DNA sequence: TGCGCCAGCAGTTCCGGGGAGACCCAGTACTTC. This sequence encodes CASSSGETQYF.

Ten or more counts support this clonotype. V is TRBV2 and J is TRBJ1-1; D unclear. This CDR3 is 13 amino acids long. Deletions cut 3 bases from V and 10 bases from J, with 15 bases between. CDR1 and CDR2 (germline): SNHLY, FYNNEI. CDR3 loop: CASSELGSGGAFF. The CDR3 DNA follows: TGTGCCAGCAGTGAGTTAGGGAGCGGAGGAGCTTTCTTT.

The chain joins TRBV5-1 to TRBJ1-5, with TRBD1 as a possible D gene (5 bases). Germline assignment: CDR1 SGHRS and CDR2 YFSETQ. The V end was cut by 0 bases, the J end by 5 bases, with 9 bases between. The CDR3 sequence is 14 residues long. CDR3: CASSLAKGYQPQHF. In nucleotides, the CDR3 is TGCGCCAGCAGCTTGGCCAAGGGGTATCAGCCCCAGCATTTT.

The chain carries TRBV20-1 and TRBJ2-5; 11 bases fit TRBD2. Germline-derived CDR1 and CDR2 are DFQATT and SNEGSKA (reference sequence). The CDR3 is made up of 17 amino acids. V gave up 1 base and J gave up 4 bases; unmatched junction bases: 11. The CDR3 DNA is TGCAGTGCTAGAGCCGATACTAGCGGGAGCGCCGTAGAGACCCAGTACTTC. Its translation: CSARADTSGSAVETQYF.

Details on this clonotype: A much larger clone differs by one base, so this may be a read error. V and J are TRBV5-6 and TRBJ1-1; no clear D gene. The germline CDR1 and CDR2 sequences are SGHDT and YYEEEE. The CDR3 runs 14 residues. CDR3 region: CASSLVQSNTETFF. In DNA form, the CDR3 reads TGTGCCAGCAGCTTGGTGCAGTCGAACACTGAAACTTTCTTT.